The source of this TCR beta chain is a study of long-term antiretroviral therapy in people with HIV (dated by TCRdb to between 2021 and 2024). In terms of the full investigation: The earliest samples were collected roughly a decade before the 2015 WHO recommendation for immediate ART, at a time when ART was usually postponed until CD4 counts fell. The cohort contributed under 200 cryopreserved PBMC samples from 30 adults with confirmed HIV infection, collected serially over a mean of about 6 years (range 1-12). This retrospective serial study examined whether starting ART and sustained HIV suppression were associated with changes in the composition and diversity of the TRB repertoire in peripheral blood. Among the 30 or so participants with HIV, approximately 10 were female. No cross-contamination during QIAcube processing turned up in test extractions that ran a monoclonal T-cell line alongside 30 or so polyclonal samples. What the authors observed across the whole study: Narrower CDR3 length ranges were observed in HIV repertoires than in controls, and an antigen-experienced repertoire with only a slight naive shift after ART was suggested by the network structure. Since PBMC availability was limited, sequencing covered only the TCR beta chain, with no alpha chain pairing. A significant increase in TRB diversity was found to be associated with ART initiation, although TRB diversity was observed to remain significantly below that of transplant donor controls even after long-term ART. Because pre-ART samples had limited cell numbers, unsorted PBMC were profiled rather than sorted CD4+ and CD8+ T cells. No data were available on ART adherence, viral resistance or therapy changes, limiting inferences about post-ART repertoire changes. The samples span the years 2004 to 2017, and the ART regimens used at that time may not be as effective as current regimens. Expanded TRB clones identified before ART initiation dominated the repertoire at all time points, although this dominance fluctuated and declined in many PLHIV after ART.

Inclusion was restricted to participants for whom at least one PBMC sample before ART initiation and at least two post-ART samples were available. Every participant with HIV received treatment in the United States of America. Before DNA extraction, cryopreserved samples containing 1-10 million PBMC were thawed and washed. At the time of the earliest PBMC sample for each participant with HIV, ages ranged from roughly 23 to 60 years. PBMC samples from each participant spanned 1-4 timepoints before ART initiation and 2-8 timepoints after ART initiation, with a median of 7 samples. Serial HIV viral load, CD4+ T-cell count, ART history and demographic data were obtained for every participant. Genomic DNA was extracted from unsorted PBMC with a Qiagen kit on a QIAcube, with processing performed in batches of 12 samples. As regards this clone: No cognate antigen has been identified for it. The sample holds no much larger clone one base away, and base qualities are not on file.

The immunoSEQ hsTCRB v3.0 assay was used at survey level resolution for TRB variable region sequencing. TRB sequencing targeted a depth of about 40,000-55,000 T-cell genomes per sample. An Illumina MiSeq with a v3 150-cycle kit was used to sequence the pooled TRB libraries. Per the authors' processing: Repertoire analysis was performed in R inside a reproducible Nextflow workflow that covered QC, data transformation and analysis. LymphoSeq2, an R package for AIRR-Seq data exploration, was used to implement custom analyses. After excluding a few samples that yielded fewer than 5000 total TRB sequences, approximately 170 HIV repertoires remained for analysis. Among the roughly 190 retained HIV repertoires, 55 to 60 were collected before ART initiation and approximately 130 after ART initiation. Repertoires were downsampled to 5000 TRB nucleotide sequences, with summary statistics averaged over 100 downsampling iterations. The analysis kept only TRB sequences whose CDR3 regions were at least seven amino acids long. A Shannon entropy-derived clonality score and the Gini coefficient were used to measure diversity. In the repertoire networks, any two of the top 5000 CDR3 amino acid sequences were linked whenever the two sequences differed by an edit distance of one. For TRB CDR3 amino acid sequences, antigen specificity groups and MHC restriction were predicted with GLIPH2. Known CMV, EBV, HIV or tissue antigen associations were flagged by matching CDR3 amino acid sequences against VDJdb and McPAS-TCR. Pre-ART, post-ART and control groups were compared with Wilcoxon signed-rank tests and Holm-Bonferroni correction. In TCRdb, the immuneACCESS table is reduced to in-frame sequences with V and J assigned. These tables do not hold every clone; where another copy was compared, an unresolved V gene accounts for under half, and the others remain unexplained. Clone size and V and J calls were adopted from that table, with D and trimming inferred from the DNA. The sample data list approximately 41,000 clones, and 75% to 90% of these were observed just once. The ten largest make up about 5.2% of the sample.

Source: unsorted PBMCs, taken 1.5 years after starting antiretroviral therapy. This clonotype was sampled from a young man with HIV.

The CDR3 in this case is CASGTIRSAGYTF. The DNA sequence is as follows: TGTGCCAGCGGAACAATCAGATCGGCTGGCTACACCTTC. The chain uses TRBV27 and TRBJ1-2; no D gene call is confident. The cysteine opens and the phenylalanine closes a CDR3 of 13 amino acids. Only the CDR3 DNA is retained, 39 bases long and in frame from the first base. V is reduced by 8 bases and J by 7 bases, leaving a spacing of 17 bases between them. CDR1 is given as MNHEY and CDR2 as SMNVEV, both from the germline V gene (reference sequence).